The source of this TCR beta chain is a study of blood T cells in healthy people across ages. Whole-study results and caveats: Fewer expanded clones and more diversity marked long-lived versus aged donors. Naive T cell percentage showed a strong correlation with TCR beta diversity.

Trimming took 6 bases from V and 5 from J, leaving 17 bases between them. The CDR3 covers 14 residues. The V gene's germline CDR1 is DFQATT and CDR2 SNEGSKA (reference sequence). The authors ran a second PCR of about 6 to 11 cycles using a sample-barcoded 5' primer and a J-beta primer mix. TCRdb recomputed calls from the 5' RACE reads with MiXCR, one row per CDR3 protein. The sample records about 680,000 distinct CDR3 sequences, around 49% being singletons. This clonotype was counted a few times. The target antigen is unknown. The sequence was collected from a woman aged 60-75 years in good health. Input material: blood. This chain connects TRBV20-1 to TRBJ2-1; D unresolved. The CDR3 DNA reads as TGCAGTGCCCCCGAATCGAGAGCAGACAATGAGCAGTTCTTC. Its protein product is CSAPESRADNEQFF.